This TCR beta chain derives from a study of T-cell reconstitution after alpha-beta-depleted transplantation in children. Study-wide points: Day-60 TCRbeta diversity that was high in some patients was derived from surviving recipient T cells and thymic progenitors.

This clonotype has more than one count but fewer than ten. Antigen: not known. It was with unique molecular identifiers that the TCRbeta library was prepared. Using its own MiXCR run on the PCR reads, TCRdb lists one record per CDR3 protein. The sample lists over 400,000 distinct CDR3 sequences; approximately 42% were seen once. This CDR3 is 14 amino acids long. V lost 6 bases, J lost 3 bases, and 4 bases stayed unmatched. Germline CDR1 is MNHNS and CDR2 is SASEGT. This sequence joins TRBV6-1 and TRBJ2-5; 10 bases map to TRBD1. The TCR comes from a girl under 10 years old with aplastic anemia, due to receive a stem cell transplant. The sequenced sample was PBMCs, obtained before TCRalphabeta/CD19-depleted stem cell transplant. The CDR3 spells CASRPDRGKETQYF. The CDR3 coding sequence is TGTGCCAGCAGACCGGACAGGGGGAAAGAGACCCAGTACTTC.